The 3 T cell receptor beta chains reported below all come from one sample, sequenced in a study of sequential checkpoint blockade in melanoma. Treatment reported: randomized to nivolumab then ipilimumab (arm A) or the reverse (arm B). The repertoire was sequenced with immunoSEQ multiplex PCR; TCRdb's copy has only in-frame clones and lacks some. This table holds about 13,000 clones, 70% to 80% found once. The sample in question was CD8+ T cells sorted from blood (inferred from file names), obtained from a patient given nivolumab and ipilimumab in sequence. These receptors came from a human patient with melanoma. Some clones in this sample may be carry-over from other donors' samples.

This chain links TRBV9 with TRBJ2-5, with 11 bases fitting TRBD2. The DNA end favors TRBJ2-7, so the J call may be wrong. The CDR3 is made up of 15 amino acids. The V gene's germline CDR1 is SGDLS and CDR2 YYNGEE. The DNA for the CDR3 is TGTGCCAGCAGCGCCGTTAGCGGGGGGGCCTCCGAGCAGTACTTC. This translates into CASSAVSGGASEQYF.

This chain connects TRBV19 to TRBJ1-1; 8 bases fit TRBD1. The CDR3 runs to 16 residues. V shed 5 bases, J shed 0 bases, and the junction held 8 bases outside the gene matches. Germline loops: CDR1 LNHDA, CDR2 SQIVND (reference sequence). The CDR3 DNA sequence: TGTGCCAGTAGTGAGACGGACAGGGTCGTGAACACTGAAGCTTTCTTT. Translation gives CASSETDRVVNTEAFF.

CDR3: CASMGRGLADTQYF. In DNA, the CDR3 is TGTGCCAGCATGGGCAGGGGGCTGGCAGATACGCAGTATTTT. The chain recombines TRBV2 with TRBJ2-3; 8 nucleotides line up with TRBD1. With V trimmed by 7 bases and J by 4 bases, 7 bases remained unmatched. From germline, CDR1 is SNHLY and CDR2 FYNNEI. The CDR3 has 14 amino acids.